This T cell receptor (beta chain) appears in the sequencing data of a study of CD8+CD57+ T cells in acquired aplastic anemia (dated by TCRdb to 2017 to 2018). Regarding the complete study: Extracted DNA from sorted CD4+ and CD8+ cells averaged approximately 3 ug, ranging from roughly 0.17 to 30 ug. Healthy donor samples averaged around 10 million reads for CD4+ and 11 million to 12 million for CD8+ cells. The full study reports these points: CD8+ Simpson's diversity did not differ significantly between patients and healthy controls (P=0.060). Around 31 CD8+ CDR3 sequences were shared between patients and controls but appeared highly expressed in patients and within their immunodominant clones.

TCR repertoires of sorted CD4+ and CD8+ blood T cells from severe aplastic anemia patients and healthy subjects were deep-sequenced in the study. Ficoll-Paque density gradient centrifugation was used to isolate peripheral blood mononuclear cells. Before DNA extraction, CD4+ and CD8+ T cells were sorted with FACS or magnetic beads. As for this clonotype: It lacks a known antigen. No per-base quality is available; no much larger clone lies one base away.

Genomic DNA was used as template for profiling of TCR beta VDJ combinations and CDR3 sequences. An Illumina HiSeq 2000 was used for TCR repertoire sequencing. In the original analysis: TRBV/TRBJ rearrangement plots, CDR3 size and DJ length profiles, and Simpson's diversity index were used to assess repertoires. Whichever DNA sequence was most abundant in the deep sequencing data was defined as the immunodominant clone. CDR3 amino acid sequences were screened for sharing across subjects and were compared with published repertoires and the VDJdb database. TCRdb took the public reads, trimmed them with fastp at Q25, ran MiXCR for clone calling and kept in-frame beta chains. Rows are combined by CDR3 protein, so each entry shows the most common genes and DNA. It is TCRdb's table, rather than the study itself, that gives the V and J calls and clone size. For this sample the table gives 130,000 or so distinct CDR3 sequences, of which 41% were detected only once. The top ten constitute 8.4% of the sample.

The origin of this receptor is a human donor in good health, serving as a control. Sequencing used sorted CD4+, CD8+, or CD8+CD57+ T cells (not recorded which) from PBMCs.

The encoded CDR3 is CASSQGRGPQETQYF. The DNA reads as follows: TGTGCCAGCAGCCAAGGCCGGGGGCCCCAAGAGACCCAGTACTTC. The V and J genes are TRBV9 and TRBJ2-5; the D gene is tentatively TRBD1 or TRBD2, each matching 6 bases. CDR1 SGDLS and CDR2 YYNGEE were looked up in the germline V gene. The trim is 4 bases for V and 1 base for J, with a gap of 14 bases between the germline ends. The CDR3 has 15 amino acids, counting the end cysteine and phenylalanine. Only CDR3 DNA is held: 45 bases, read in frame from base 1.